These 5 T cell receptor beta chains share one sample of origin, sequenced in a study of shared clonotypes between healthy human individuals. Using immunoSEQ multiplex PCR, the repertoire was profiled, and TCRdb retains in-frame clones only, with some absent. The sample consists of 2 million to 3 million clones, over 85% of them appearing once. The specimen was naive CD4+ T cells from PBMCs. The subset is: CD45RA+ positively selected. Source of these receptors: a man younger than 35 in good health. Some clones in this sample may be carry-over from other donors' samples.

The chain has TRBV10-2 and TRBJ1-2; possible D gene TRBD1, 5 bases. Trimming removed 11 bases from V and 4 bases from J, with 20 bases in between. This CDR3 contains 14 residues. CDR1 is WSHSY and CDR2 is SAAADI in the germline V gene. The CDR3 sequence is CAATPAGAPYGYTF. CDR3 nucleotides: TGCGCCGCAACACCGGCCGGGGCTCCCTATGGCTACACCTTC.

This clone was observed a handful of times. The gene calls are TRBV29-1 and TRBJ2-3; D unclear. The CDR3 runs to 11 residues. Germline V lookup: CDR1 SQVTM, CDR2 ANQGSEA. With 6 bases removed from V and 4 bases from J, the gap between germline ends came to 8 bases. CDR3 nucleotide sequence: TGCAGCGTCACGTTTCCAGATACGCAGTATTTT. This translates into CSVTFPDTQYF.

This sequence joins TRBV28 and TRBJ2-7, with 9 bases lining up with TRBD2. V lost 5 bases to trimming and J lost 0 bases; unmatched junction nucleotides: 5. This CDR3 is 15 amino acids long. Germline V gene lookup returns CDR1 MDHEN and CDR2 SYDVKM. CDR3 protein: CASSVSGGLSYEQYF. DNA for the CDR3: TGTGCCAGCAGTGTTAGCGGGGGACTCTCCTACGAGCAGTACTTC.

The chain carries TRBV6-6 and TRBJ1-5; D possibly corresponds to TRBD1 (6 bases). Germline loops: CDR1 MNHNY, CDR2 SVGAGI (reference sequence). Trimming left V 6 bases short and J 7 bases short, with 22 bases between. The CDR3 consists of 16 residues. DNA for the CDR3: TGTGCCAGCAGAGAGGCCTTTACAGGGTGGAGGCAGCCCCAGCATTTT. Its protein product is CASREAFTGWRQPQHF.

J is TRBJ1-2 and V is TRBV5-1; TRBD1 is a possible D gene (6 bases). V dropped 6 bases and J dropped 8 bases, with 17 bases sitting between them. The germline V gene has CDR1 SGHRS and CDR2 YFSETQ. The CDR3 spans 13 residues. The CDR3 coding sequence is TGCGCCAGCACCCCGACAGGTAACGCGGGCTACACCTTC. It codes for CASTPTGNAGYTF.